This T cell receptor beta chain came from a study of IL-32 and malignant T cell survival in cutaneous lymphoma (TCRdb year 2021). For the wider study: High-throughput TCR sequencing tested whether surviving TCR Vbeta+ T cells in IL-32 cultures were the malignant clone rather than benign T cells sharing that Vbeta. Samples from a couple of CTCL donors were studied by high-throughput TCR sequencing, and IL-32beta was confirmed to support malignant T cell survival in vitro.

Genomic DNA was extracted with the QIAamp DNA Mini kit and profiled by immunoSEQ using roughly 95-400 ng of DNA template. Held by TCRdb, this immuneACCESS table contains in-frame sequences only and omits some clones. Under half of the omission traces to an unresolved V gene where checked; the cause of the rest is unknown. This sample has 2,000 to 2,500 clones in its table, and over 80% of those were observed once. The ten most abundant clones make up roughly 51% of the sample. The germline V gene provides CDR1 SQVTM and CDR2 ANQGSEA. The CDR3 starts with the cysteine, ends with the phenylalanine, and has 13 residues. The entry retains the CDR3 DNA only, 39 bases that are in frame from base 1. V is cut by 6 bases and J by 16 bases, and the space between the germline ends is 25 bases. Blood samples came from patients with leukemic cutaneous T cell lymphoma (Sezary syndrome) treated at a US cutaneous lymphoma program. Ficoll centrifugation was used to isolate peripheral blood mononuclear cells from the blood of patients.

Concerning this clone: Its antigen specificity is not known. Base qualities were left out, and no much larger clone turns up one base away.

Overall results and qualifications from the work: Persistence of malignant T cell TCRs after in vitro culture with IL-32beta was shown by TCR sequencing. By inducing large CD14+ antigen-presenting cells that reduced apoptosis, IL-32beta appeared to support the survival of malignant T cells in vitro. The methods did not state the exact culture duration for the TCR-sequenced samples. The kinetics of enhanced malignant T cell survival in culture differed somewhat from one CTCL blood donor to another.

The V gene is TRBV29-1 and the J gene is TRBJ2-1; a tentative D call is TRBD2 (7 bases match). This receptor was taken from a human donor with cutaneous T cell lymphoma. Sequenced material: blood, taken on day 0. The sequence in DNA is TGCAGCGTCACGGGGGGCCCGGGCCCATGGGGATTCTTC. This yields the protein CSVTGGPGPWGFF.